This section outlines one T cell receptor beta chain sequence together with its context. Its antigen target is currently unknown. Base qualities were left out, and no much larger clone turns up one base away. Only healthy Caucasian donors were included. The study also sequenced three unrelated non-twin adults: a male aged 18 to 30, a male aged 50 to 59 and a female aged 50 to 59. Miltenyi CD45RO+ enrichment and human naive T-cell isolation kits were used to isolate memory (CD45RO+) and naive T cells from PBMC. This sample is drawn from a study of identical twins (dated by TCRdb to the mid-2010s). Study-wide context: The study deep-sequenced TCR alpha and beta repertoires from monozygotic twins, unrelated adults of various ages and cord blood to test whether fetal clonotypes persist. Replicate twin experiments were performed at different times using different library preparation protocols to rule out contamination. Findings and caveats that apply to the study as a whole: Invariant T cells such as MAIT and iNKT could partly confound zero-insertion analyses, although diverse VJ usage argued against such confounding for most clonotypes. Fewer insertions were carried by abundant cord blood beta clonotypes; a weaker similar trend was observed in young adult naive repertoires, while no such trend was observed in memory repertoires. In monozygotic twins, recombination models systematically underestimated out-of-frame TCR alpha sharing, but the models matched the sharing seen between unrelated individuals. Compared with coincidental sharing between unrelated individuals, out-of-frame TCR alpha sequences shared between twins had an excess of sequences with low generation probability. Because the same donors could not be followed over many years, conclusions were based on cross-sectional statistical analysis. A weaker excess of twin sharing was found in beta out-of-frame sequences because the signal-to-noise ratio was lowered by fewer shared sequences.

The library was produced with 5' RACE. Instrument used: Illumina HiSeq 2000. A universal primer binding site was introduced by template switching, and a unique molecular identifier was present in the final cDNA, enabling accurate counting of TCR cDNA molecules. Specific primers in the conserved constant-segment region were used to synthesize first-strand cDNA for the TCR alpha and beta chains. To control for contamination, every cDNA library carried two barcodes: a SMART-Mk sample barcode plus Illumina barcodes. TruSeq adapter sequences and Illumina sample barcodes were added in two successive PCR steps. TCR alpha and beta cDNA libraries were sequenced on the Illumina HiSeq platform with custom primers. The original pipeline was this. Unique molecular identifiers were extracted from raw reads with MiGEC, and CDR3 positions were determined with MiXCR. Recombination models were inferred per individual with the repgenHMM and IGoR tools using an EM algorithm. The tcR package in R was used for shared clonotype analysis, with sharing normalized by the product of cloneset sizes. To study raw recombination free of thymic and clonal selection effects, out-of-frame nonproductive sequences were analyzed. In TCRdb, the public reads were trimmed at Q25 with fastp and aligned with MiXCR, with productive beta chains retained. Rows are unified per CDR3 protein, each entry keeping the most common DNA and genes. It is TCRdb's table, rather than the study itself, that gives the V and J calls and clone size. The table for this sample lists more than 650,000 distinct CDR3 sequences; approximately 6.1% of them were counted only once. Of the sample, roughly 2% is held by the ten largest clones.

Germline trimming amounts to 4 bases on V and 5 bases on J, with 8 as the count of junction bases outside the gene matches. CDR1 and CDR2 were assigned from the germline V gene (reference sequence) as SEHNR and FQNEAQ. There are 15 amino acids in the CDR3, from cysteine to phenylalanine inclusive. The kept DNA is CDR3 alone, 45 bases in frame from the first base. The receptor chain draws on TRBV7-9 and TRBJ2-5, and 9 bases in between align with TRBD1. The clonotype originates from a man aged 18 to 29 in good health. The sequenced sample consisted of naive T cells sorted from blood. According to the study, the label for this sample's cell subset or site signals: cells isolated with a human naive T-cell isolation kit. The nucleotides read TGTGCCAGCAGCTGGGACAGGGTACTTGGGGAGACCCAGTACTTC. The encoded protein is CASSWDRVLGETQYF.